This T cell receptor (beta chain) is drawn from a study of blood T cells in healthy people across ages. Study-wide points: The recorded TCR beta diversity per million T cells decreased in a roughly linear manner with age. Conclusively comparing naive with antigen-experienced cells was impossible with unsorted PBMCs.

The sample, about 9.2 milliliters of peripheral blood, was drawn from each donor. With regard to this clonotype: Its antigen is currently unknown.

Trimming removed 5 bases at V and 2 bases at J, with 13 bases between. The CDR3 spans 16 residues. The second PCR ran about 6 to 11 cycles with a sample-barcoded 5' primer and J-beta primers. TCRdb processed the 5' RACE reads anew with MiXCR; each CDR3 protein has one entry. Among approximately 800,000 distinct CDR3 sequences listed, less than 60% were seen once. This clonotype was sampled from an elderly man in good health. V usage is TRBV12-3 or TRBV12-4 and J usage is TRBJ2-6; D perhaps matches TRBD1 (5 bases). Specimen: blood. This CDR3 is CASSPRRGAGANVLTF. As DNA, the CDR3 is TGTGCCAGCAGTCCAAGAAGGGGTGCTGGGGCCAACGTCCTGACTTTC.